This T cell receptor (beta chain) was identified in a study of regulatory T cells in long-lasting Graves disease. Study-wide results and caveats: Segments TRBV28, TRBJ1-2 and TRBJ2-5 showed preferential usage in persistent disease.

This clonotype was found many times. The antigen remains unidentified. CDR3 size: 14 residues. CDR1 and CDR2 (germline): MNHEY, SVGAGI. V lost 0 bases to trimming and J lost 5 bases, with 10 bases between them. In building TCR beta libraries, iRepertoire HTBI primers were used together with Arm-PCR of CDR3 regions. Original handling: Throughout the samples, researchers identified roughly 59 TRBV and 14 TRBJ segments. TCRdb recomputed calls from the multiplex PCR reads with MiXCR, one row per CDR3 protein. In this record, the V and J calls reflect TCRdb's handling and not the investigators' own analysis. The sample gives about 240,000 distinct CDR3 sequences, just over 20% of which show up once; roughly 13% is in the top ten. Time point noted: newly diagnosed GD, antithyroid drugs for less than 3 months. Isolated PBMC RNA provided the starting material for the TCR library.

The rearrangement uses TRBV6-5 and TRBJ2-5; a weak D match, TRBD2 (6 bases). This sequence was found in a female donor with Graves disease. Here the sequenced sample was peripheral blood mononuclear cells (PBMCs), taken at new diagnosis, from a patient treated with antithyroid drugs. The DNA for the CDR3 is TGTGCCAGCAGTTACTCGGAGGGAGTGGAGACCCAGTACTTC. It translates to CASSYSEGVETQYF.